This T cell receptor beta chain is drawn from a study of blood T cell repertoires in COVID-19. Clones were sequenced by immunoSEQ multiplex PCR, and TCRdb holds only the in-frame ones, with some missing. The data show approximately 250,000 clones, with more than 80% seen just once and roughly 4.3% held by the top ten. The junction had 8 bases not matched to a gene; V was cut back by 9 bases and J by 1 base. There are 14 residues in the CDR3. From germline, CDR1 is LNHDA and CDR2 SQIVND (reference sequence). The sample taken for sequencing was PBMCs or T cells enriched from blood (not recorded which). V usage is TRBV19 and J usage is TRBJ1-2, with 7 positions matching TRBD1. This sequence was found in a woman aged 25 to 39 with acute COVID-19. The CDR3 DNA reads as TGTGCCAGCGGGTTGGGACAGAATAACTATGGCTACACCTTC. Its translation is CASGLGQNNYGYTF. Variable domain in full (rest from reference TRBV19 and TRBJ1-2): DGGITQSPKYLFRKEGQNVTLSCEQNLNHDAMYWYRQDPGQGLRLIYYSQIVNDFQKGDIAEGYSVSREKKESFPLTVTSAQKNPTAFYLCASGLGQNNYGYTFGSGTRLTVV.